A single T cell receptor beta chain is shown here with its context. Trimming removed 0 bases from V and 6 bases from J; junction bases left unmatched: 2. Germline values: CDR1 MNHEY, CDR2 SMNVEV (reference sequence). This CDR3 contains 17 residues. Seattle enrolled patients during active infection and tracked them longitudinally. Authors' methods: Estimation of nucleated cell counts was performed using reference gene primer amplification. Sequencing used immunoSEQ multiplex PCR; TCRdb keeps in-frame clones, though not all of them. V and J calls and clone size are given by that table; D and trimming were obtained from the DNA. Of around 270,000 clones in the sample, 80% to 95% were seen once. The record originates from a study of blood T cell repertoires in COVID-19.

J is TRBJ2-2 and V is TRBV27; 15 bases match TRBD2. The sequenced sample consisted of peripheral blood. The TCR was taken from a person aged 18-35 years with COVID-19, enrolled during active disease. The CDR3 loop is CASSLSGLAGGSGELFF. Written as DNA, the CDR3 is TGTGCCAGCAGTTTATCGGGACTAGCGGGAGGATCCGGGGAGCTGTTTTTT.